This entry lists 15 T cell receptor beta chains sequenced from one sample in a study of shared clonotypes between healthy human individuals. Only in-frame clones appear in the TCRdb table, and some are missing; sequencing was by immunoSEQ multiplex PCR. Seen here are about 1,800,000 clones, approximately 95% observed once, and the top ten hold 0.95% to 1.5%. CD8 cells regarded as naive lacked CD45RO, were positively chosen for CCR7, and omitted terminally differentiated effector memory CD45RA+ cells. Material for sequencing was naive CD8+ T cells sorted from blood. Source of these receptors: a man aged 18 to 29 in good health.

The chain uses TRBV5-1 and TRBJ2-2, with a tentative D call TRBD2 (6 bases). Trimming pared 0 bases from V and 1 base from J, leaving 22 bases between. Germline-derived CDR1 and CDR2 are SGHRS and YFSETQ. There are 20 residues in the CDR3. CDR3 DNA sequence: TGCGCCAGCAGCTTGGAAGGAGGGTTCGCAACGATTGGGAACACCGGGGAGCTGTTTTTT. Its translation is CASSLEGGFATIGNTGELFF.

The chain combines TRBV6-1 with TRBJ1-1; perhaps TRBD1 as D (6 bases). Germline V CDR1 and CDR2: MNHNS, SASEGT. CDR3 size: 14 residues. Trimming removed 4 bases from V and 2 bases from J, with 11 bases in between. The CDR3: CASSVDRANTEAFF. For the CDR3, the DNA is TGTGCCAGCAGTGTGGACAGAGCTAACACTGAAGCTTTCTTT.

The V and J genes are TRBV30 and TRBJ1-5, with 12 nucleotides matching TRBD1. Germline V lookup: CDR1 GTSNPN, CDR2 SVGIG (reference sequence). This CDR3 is 15 amino acids long. V lost 0 bases, J lost 5 bases, and 2 bases stayed unmatched. The CDR3: CAWSVGTGGYQPQHF. The CDR3, as DNA: TGTGCCTGGAGTGTAGGGACAGGGGGCTATCAGCCCCAGCATTTT.

This sequence joins TRBV7-8 and TRBJ2-3, with TRBD1 matching over 8 bases. J was trimmed by 3 bases and V by 3 bases; bases with no gene match: 5. The CDR3 is 15 amino acids. Germline V lookup: CDR1 SGHVS, CDR2 FQNEAQ. The CDR3 sequence is CASSFDRGVTDTQYF. The DNA of the CDR3 is TGTGCCAGCAGCTTCGACAGGGGAGTAACAGATACGCAGTATTTT.

The chain joins TRBV7-9 to TRBJ2-5, with a weak D call TRBD1 (6 bases). Trimming took off 5 bases at V and 2 bases at J, with 9 bases between the two ends. The CDR3 is 13 amino acids. Germline assignment: CDR1 SEHNR and CDR2 FQNEAQ (reference sequence). CDR3 DNA: TGTGCCAGCAGCACACAGGGTCAAGAGACCCAGTACTTC. Its translation is CASSTQGQETQYF.

In this sample, this clone turned up once. The V gene is TRBV28, the J gene TRBJ1-1; no reliable D call. CDR3 length equals 13 residues. Germline V gene data show CDR1 as MDHEN and CDR2 as SYDVKM. Trimming pared 6 bases from V and 6 bases from J, leaving 14 bases between. The chain's CDR3 is CASSPGPFSEAFF. The CDR3 DNA reads TGTGCCAGCAGCCCTGGCCCATTTTCTGAAGCTTTCTTT. The variable domain in full, completed from reference TRBV28 and TRBJ1-1, reads DVKVTQSSRYLVKRTGEKVFLECVQDMDHENMFWYRQDPGLGLRLIYFSYDVKMKEKGDIPEGYSVSREKKERFSLILESASTNQTSMYLCASSPGPFSEAFFGQGTRLTVV.

The CDR3 region has the DNA TGTGCCAGTACAGGTTTAGCTAATGAGCAGTTCTTC. Translation gives CASTGLANEQFF. The V gene is TRBV9, the J gene TRBJ2-1; TRBD1 might be the D (5 bases). The CDR3 sequence is 12 residues long. Trimming took off 8 bases at V and 7 bases at J, with 13 bases between the two ends. CDR1 SGDLS and CDR2 YYNGEE come from the germline V gene.

The chain combines TRBV5-1 with TRBJ2-1; D gene unclear. Germline lookup yields CDR1 SGHRS and CDR2 YFSETQ. V gave up 1 base and J gave up 5 bases, with 19 bases separating them. This CDR3 region has 17 residues. In DNA form, the CDR3 reads TGCGCCAGCAGCTTGACCCTCTGGGTTGTAGGGCACAATGAGCAGTTCTTC. It yields the protein CASSLTLWVVGHNEQFF.

The gene calls are TRBV29-1 and TRBJ1-2; D is perhaps TRBD1 (5 bases). Germline V gives CDR1 SQVTM, CDR2 ANQGSEA. The CDR3 consists of 15 residues. The germline V and J ends were trimmed by 0 bases and 8 bases, with 19 bases remaining between them. The CDR3 is CSVEDETGSGNGYTF. Written as DNA, the CDR3 is TGCAGCGTTGAAGATGAAACAGGATCGGGGAACGGCTACACCTTC.

This chain joins TRBV4-1 and TRBJ2-1, with a tentative D call TRBD1 (5 bases). Trimming cost V 0 bases and J 7 bases, with 13 bases left between them. The CDR3 has 15 amino acids. CDR1 is MGHRA, CDR2 YSYEKL, per germline. The CDR3 spells CASSQDSPGWNEQFF. In DNA form, the CDR3 reads TGCGCCAGCAGCCAAGATTCCCCAGGGTGGAATGAGCAGTTCTTC.

CDR3 amino acids: CASSSTRARETQYF. The CDR3 DNA follows: TGTGCCAGCAGTTCCACGAGGGCCCGAGAGACCCAGTACTTC. The chain carries TRBV6-5 and TRBJ2-5, with D tentatively TRBD2 (5 bases). V lost 4 bases and J lost 4, with 13 bases in between. Germline loops: CDR1 MNHEY, CDR2 SVGAGI. The CDR3 sequence is 14 residues long.

This chain connects TRBV13 to TRBJ1-1, with a possible D match to TRBD1 (5 bases). This CDR3 contains 13 residues. Germline CDR1 PRHDT, CDR2 FYEKMQ (reference sequence). Trimming shortened V by 4 bases and J by 5 bases, and 11 bases separated the two germline ends. The CDR3, as DNA: TGTGCCAGCAGCTCGGGACCACAGACTGAAGCTTTCTTT. Translation gives CASSSGPQTEAFF.

The chain couples TRBV4-1 to TRBJ1-2, with 7 bases that match TRBD1. V shed 4 bases and J 6 bases; nucleotides not matched to a gene: 5. Germline V lookup: CDR1 MGHRA, CDR2 YSYEKL. This CDR3 region has 13 residues. CDR3 residues: CASSRPGGDGYTF. Written as DNA, the CDR3 is TGCGCCAGCAGCCGGCCAGGGGGGGATGGCTACACCTTC.

The chain is built from TRBV11-2 and TRBJ2-5; 7 positions match TRBD1. This CDR3 comprises 14 residues. CDR1 and CDR2 from the germline V gene are SGHAT and FQNNGV. Losses at the gene ends were 4 bases for V and 5 bases for J; bases not matched to a gene: 7. The CDR3 sequence: CASSSDRAHETQYF. The DNA for the CDR3 is TGTGCCAGCAGCTCCGACAGGGCCCACGAGACCCAGTACTTC.

The genes are TRBV6-1 and TRBJ1-3, with D perhaps matching TRBD1 (5 bases). This CDR3 has 15 residues. Germline assignment: CDR1 MNHNS and CDR2 SASEGT. V lost 9 bases, J lost 2 bases, and 17 bases lay in between. The CDR3 is CARPRRVPTGNTIYF. Written as DNA, the CDR3 is TGTGCCAGACCCCGCAGGGTCCCAACTGGAAACACCATATATTTT.